Listed here is a single TCR beta chain. What it binds is unknown. This specimen belongs to a study of breast tumors, draining lymph nodes, adjacent tissues. Study-wide points: Data fit most tumor T cells coming from lymph node, expanding in tumor. Tumor repertoires ranked between lymph nodes and nontumor tissue in diversity, with V and J gene preferences. Luminal-like breast cancer showed significantly greater tumor-nontumor repertoire similarity than basal-like breast cancer did.

TCRdb reanalysed the multiplex PCR reads using MiXCR and keeps one entry per CDR3 protein. The sample lists under 350,000 distinct CDR3 sequences; about 30% were seen once. This CDR3 spans 15 amino acids. V was shortened by 1 base and J by 8 bases, with 20 bases between the two germline ends. Germline V gene sequence: CDR1 DFQATT, CDR2 SNEGSKA (reference sequence). Samples came from axillary lymph nodes draining the breast cancer. The chain links TRBV20-1 to TRBJ2-5, with D hard to call. The sequenced sample consisted of axillary lymph node tissue. The sequence was obtained from a female donor with breast cancer. Some clones in this sample may be carry-over from other donors' samples. The CDR3 DNA sequence: TGCAGTGCTAGAGGGGTAACACTTCCACCACGAACCCAGTACTTC. It yields the protein CSARGVTLPPRTQYF.